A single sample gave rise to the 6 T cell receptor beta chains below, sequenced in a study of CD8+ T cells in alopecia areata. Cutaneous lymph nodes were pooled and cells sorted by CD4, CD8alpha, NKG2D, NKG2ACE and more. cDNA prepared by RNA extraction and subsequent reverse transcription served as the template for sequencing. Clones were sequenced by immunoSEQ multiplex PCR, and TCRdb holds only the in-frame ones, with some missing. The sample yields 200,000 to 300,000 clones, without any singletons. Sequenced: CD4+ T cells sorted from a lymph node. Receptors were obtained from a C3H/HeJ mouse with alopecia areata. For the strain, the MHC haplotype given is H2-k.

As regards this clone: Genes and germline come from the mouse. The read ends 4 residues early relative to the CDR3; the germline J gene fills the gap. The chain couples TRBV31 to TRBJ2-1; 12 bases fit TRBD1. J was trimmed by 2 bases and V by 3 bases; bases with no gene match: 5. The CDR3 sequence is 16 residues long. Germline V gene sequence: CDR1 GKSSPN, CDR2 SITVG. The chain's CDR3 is CAWSRDRGQDYAEQFF. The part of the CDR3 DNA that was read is TGTGCCTGGAGCCGGGACAGGGGGCAGGACTATGCT.

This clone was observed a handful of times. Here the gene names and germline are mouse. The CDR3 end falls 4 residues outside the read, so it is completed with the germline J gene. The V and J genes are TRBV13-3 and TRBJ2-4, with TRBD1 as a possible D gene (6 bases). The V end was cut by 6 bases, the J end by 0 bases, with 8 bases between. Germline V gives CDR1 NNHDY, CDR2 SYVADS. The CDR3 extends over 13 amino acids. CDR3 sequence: CASKQGSQNTLYF. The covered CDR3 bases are TGTGCCAGCAAACAGGGAAGTCAAAAC.

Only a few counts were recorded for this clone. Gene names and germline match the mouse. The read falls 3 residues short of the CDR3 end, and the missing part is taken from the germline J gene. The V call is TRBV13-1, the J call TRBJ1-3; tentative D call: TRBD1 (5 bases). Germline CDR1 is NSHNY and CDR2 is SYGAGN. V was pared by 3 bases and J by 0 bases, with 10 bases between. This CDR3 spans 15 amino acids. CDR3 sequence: CASSGRQYSGNTLYF. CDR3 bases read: TGTGCCAGCAGTGGGCGACAGTATTCTGGAAATACG.

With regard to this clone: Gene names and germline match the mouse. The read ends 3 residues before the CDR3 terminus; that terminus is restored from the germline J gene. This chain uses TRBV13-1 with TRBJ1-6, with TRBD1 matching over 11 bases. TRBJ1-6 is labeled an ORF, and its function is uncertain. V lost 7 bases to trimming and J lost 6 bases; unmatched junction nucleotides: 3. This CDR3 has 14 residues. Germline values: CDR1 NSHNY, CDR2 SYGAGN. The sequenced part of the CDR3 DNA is TGTGCCAGCGGGGGGACAGGGGGTAATTCGCCC. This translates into CASGGTGGNSP. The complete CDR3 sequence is CASGGTGGNSPLYF.

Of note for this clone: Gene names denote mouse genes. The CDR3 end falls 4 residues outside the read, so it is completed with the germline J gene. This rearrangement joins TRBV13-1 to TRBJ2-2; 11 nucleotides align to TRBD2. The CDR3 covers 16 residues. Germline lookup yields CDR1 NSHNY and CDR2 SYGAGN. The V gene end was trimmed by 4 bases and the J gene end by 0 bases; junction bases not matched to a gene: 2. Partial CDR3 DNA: TGTGCCAGCAGTTGGACTGGGGGGACAAACACCGGG. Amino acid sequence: CASSWTGGTNTG. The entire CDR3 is CASSWTGGTNTGQLYF.

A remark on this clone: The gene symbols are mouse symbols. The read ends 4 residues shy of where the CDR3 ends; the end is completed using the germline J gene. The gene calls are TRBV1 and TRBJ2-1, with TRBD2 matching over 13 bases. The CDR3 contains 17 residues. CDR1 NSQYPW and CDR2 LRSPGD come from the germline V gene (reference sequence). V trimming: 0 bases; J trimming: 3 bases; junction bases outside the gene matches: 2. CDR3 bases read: TGCACCTGCAGTGCAGAAGGGACTGGGGGGGGCTATGCT. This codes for CTCSAEGTGGGYA. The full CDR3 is CTCSAEGTGGGYAEQFF.